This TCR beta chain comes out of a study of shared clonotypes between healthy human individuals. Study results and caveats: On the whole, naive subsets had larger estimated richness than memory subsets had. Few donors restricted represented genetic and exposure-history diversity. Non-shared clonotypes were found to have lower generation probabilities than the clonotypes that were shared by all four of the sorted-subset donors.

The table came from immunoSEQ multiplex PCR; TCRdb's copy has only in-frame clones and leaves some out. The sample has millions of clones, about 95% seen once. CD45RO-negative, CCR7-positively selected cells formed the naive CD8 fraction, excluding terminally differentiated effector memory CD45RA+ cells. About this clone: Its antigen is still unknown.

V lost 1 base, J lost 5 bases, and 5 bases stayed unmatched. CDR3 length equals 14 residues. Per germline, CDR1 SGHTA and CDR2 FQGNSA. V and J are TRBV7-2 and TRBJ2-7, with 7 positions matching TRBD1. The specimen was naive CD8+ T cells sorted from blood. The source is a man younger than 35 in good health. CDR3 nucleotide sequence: TGTGCCAGCAGCTTAGTTGCACAGGGGAACGAGCAGTACTTC. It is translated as CASSLVAQGNEQYF.